One T cell receptor beta chain is described in this entry. Its antigen is not identified. The data originate from a study of shared clonotypes between healthy human individuals. Germline V gene sequence: CDR1 LNHNV, CDR2 YYDKDF (reference sequence). V gave up 4 bases and J gave up 3 bases; unmatched junction bases: 5. The CDR3 is 14 amino acids. General study points: The small donor group covered limited genetic and exposure diversity. Sampling involved blood alone; tissue repertoires likely differ.

In the source study's methods: As immunoSEQ supplied junction-only sequences (without quality scores), filtering differed. Method: immunoSEQ multiplex PCR; TCRdb's copy keeps in-frame clones and lacks some. D and trimming were read from the DNA, whereas the V and J calls and clone size are those reported in that table. The data contain 190,000 or so clones, 60% to 75% of them singletons. V gene TRBV15 combines with J gene TRBJ1-1, with 7 bases that match TRBD1. Sequenced: memory CD4+ T cells sorted from blood. Subset defined: CD45RA-negative fraction. This TCR was recovered from a man between 25 and 39 years old in good health. CDR3 in DNA: TGTGCCACCAGCAATGATCAGGGGGACACTGAAGCTTTCTTT. Encoded protein: CATSNDQGDTEAFF.